The rows below give T cell receptor beta chains drawn from one sample of a study of shared T cell receptors in the human thymus. TCRdb keeps only in-frame clones here, not all; method: immunoSEQ multiplex PCR. This table holds a few hundred thousand clones, 95% found once. Sample: thymocytes. These receptor sequences come from a human donor. Each CDR3 is given with its conserved first and last residue. A D gene is named only where the DNA matches it firmly. The size entry is marked missing in some rows and otherwise reads once, few, many or a size class.

size,D,length,V,J,DNA,CDR3
once,-,15,TRBV27,TRBJ2-1,TGTGCCAGCAGTTTGGGATCAATCCCCTACAATGAGCAGTTCTTC,CASSLGSIPYNEQFF
-,-,13,TRBV27,TRBJ2-7,TGTGCCAGCAGATCGCAAGGGGGCTACGAGCAGTACTTC,CASRSQGGYEQYF
-,-,12,TRBV5-1,TRBJ2-1,TGCGCCAGCAATGGGGGGAAGAATGAGCAGTTCTTC,CASNGGKNEQFF
-,-,12,TRBV6-5,TRBJ1-5,TGTGCCAGCAGTTCCTCCTTCGCGCCCCAGCATTTT,CASSSSFAPQHF
-,-,14,TRBV7-9,TRBJ1-1,TGTGCCAGCCGAGCGCCCGGACTGTCTCCTGAAGCTTTCTTT,CASRAPGLSPEAFF
-,-,12,TRBV5-4,TRBJ2-7,TGTGCCAGCAGCTTGGAAGGGGACGAGCAGTACTTC,CASSLEGDEQYF
-,TRBD2,15,TRBV27,TRBJ2-5,TGTGCCAGCAGTTACCAACTAGCGGGAAGGGAGACCCAGTACTTC,CASSYQLAGRETQYF
-,-,15,TRBV27,TRBJ2-7,TGTGCCAGCTGTTATAGTACAGGGAATGGGTACGAGCAGTACTTC,CASCYSTGNGYEQYF
once,TRBD2,17,TRBV11-2,TRBJ2-7,TGTGCCAGCAGCCCCGTGACTAGCGGCAGAAACTCCTACGAGCAGTACTTC,CASSPVTSGRNSYEQYF
-,TRBD1,16,TRBV6-4,TRBJ1-1,TGTGCCAGCAGTGACTACCAGGGGGTCCGGAACACTGAAGCTTTCTTT,CASSDYQGVRNTEAFF
-,TRBD2,20,TRBV30,TRBJ2-2,TGTGCCTGGAGTGTACGGGCTAGCGGGAGTATCCCTGACGTATTCGGGGAGCTGTTTTTT,CAWSVRASGSIPDVFGELFF
-,-,14,TRBV7-3,TRBJ1-1,TGTGCCAGCAGCCCTCTTGCCTCGGGAGGTGAAGCTTTCTTT,CASSPLASGGEAFF
-,-,17,TRBV14,TRBJ2-2,TGTGCCAGCAGCCAAGCGAGTTTGGGAAGCAACACCGGGGAGCTGTTTTTT,CASSQASLGSNTGELFF
once,TRBD2,15,TRBV6-4,TRBJ2-1,TGTGCCAGCAGCGCCAGCGGGAGCTCCTACAATGAGCAGTTCTTC,CASSASGSSYNEQFF
-,TRBD2,18,TRBV7-2,TRBJ2-3,TGTGCCAGCAGCTGGGGTGTGCTAGCGGAGTTTCTAGCAGATACGCAGTATTTT,CASSWGVLAEFLADTQYF
-,TRBD2,17,TRBV11-2,TRBJ2-7,TGTGCCAGCAGCTTAAATTTCGTCGCTAGCGGTTCCTACGAGCAGTACTTC,CASSLNFVASGSYEQYF
-,TRBD2,17,TRBV5-8,TRBJ2-2,TGTGCCAGCAGCTTGTTCATCCTAGCGGGAGCCACCGGGGAGCTGTTTTTT,CASSLFILAGATGELFF
-,TRBD1,16,TRBV9,TRBJ2-7,TGTGCCAGCAGCGTAGCGGGGACAGGGGTCGTGGGCGAGCAGTACTTC,CASSVAGTGVVGEQYF
-,TRBD1,16,TRBV28,TRBJ2-7,TGTGCCAGCAGCTACGTCCCGGGACAGCGAGAATACGAGCAGTACTTC,CASSYVPGQREYEQYF
-,TRBD2,19,TRBV28,TRBJ2-2,TGTGCCAGCAGTCTGTATAGACTAGCGGGAGCCCCGGGGGCCGGGGAGCTGTTTTTT,CASSLYRLAGAPGAGELFF